The T cell receptor beta chain described here comes from a study of T-cell reconstitution after alpha-beta-depleted transplantation in children. Regarding the study as a whole: There were reportedly several hundred expanded graft clones from which alpha-beta T cells came about two months after transplant. T cells produced anew were the main source of T-cell counts and diversity one year after transplant. From surviving recipient T cells and thymic progenitors came the high day-60 TCRbeta diversity observed in some patients.

The TCRbeta library incorporated unique molecular identifiers. TCRdb ran MiXCR on the PCR reads and lists one entry per CDR3 protein. The sample includes a few hundred thousand distinct CDR3 sequences, 43% seen only once; the top ten take about 30%. Notes on this clonotype: The antigen is undetermined.

Germline V gives CDR1 DFQATT, CDR2 SNEGSKA (reference sequence). The CDR3 is 19 residues long. The V segment lost 4 bases and the J segment 0 bases; nucleotides outside the gene matches: 16. The sample consisted of PBMCs, taken before TCRalphabeta/CD19-depleted stem cell transplant. The V and J genes are TRBV20-1 and TRBJ2-3, with 10 positions matching TRBD2. The origin of this receptor is a girl between 2 and 10 years old with aplastic anemia, due to receive a stem cell transplant. The CDR3: CSAKAPGLAGVKSTDTQYF. DNA of the CDR3: TGCAGTGCTAAGGCTCCGGGCCTAGCGGGAGTGAAGAGCACAGATACGCAGTATTTT.